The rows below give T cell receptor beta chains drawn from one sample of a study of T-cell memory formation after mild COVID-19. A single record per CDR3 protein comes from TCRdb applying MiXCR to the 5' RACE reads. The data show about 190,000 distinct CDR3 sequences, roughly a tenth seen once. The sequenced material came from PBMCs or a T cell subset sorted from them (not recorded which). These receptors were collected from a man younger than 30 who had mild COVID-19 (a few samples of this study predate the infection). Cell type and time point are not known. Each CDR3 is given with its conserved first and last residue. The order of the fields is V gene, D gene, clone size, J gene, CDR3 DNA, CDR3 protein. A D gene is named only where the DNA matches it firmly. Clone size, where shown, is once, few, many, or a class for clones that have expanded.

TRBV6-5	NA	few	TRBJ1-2	TGTGCCAGCAGTTATAACGGCTATGGCTACACCTTC	CASSYNGYGYTF
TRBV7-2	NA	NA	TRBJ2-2	TGTGCCAGCAGCTTATACGGGGCGAGGGGAACCGGGGAGCTGTTTTTT	CASSLYGARGTGELFF
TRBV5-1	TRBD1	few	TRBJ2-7	TGCGCCAGCAGTCGGGACAGGGGTAGGGACGAGCAGTACTTC	CASSRDRGRDEQYF
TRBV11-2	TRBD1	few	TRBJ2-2	TGTGCCAGCAGCTCCCAGTCGTCAAGACGGACAGGGGGCCAGACCGGGGAGCTGTTTTTT	CASSSQSSRRTGGQTGELFF
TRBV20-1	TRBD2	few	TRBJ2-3	TGCAGTGCTAGAGATAGGGTAGGGACTAGAGTTACGCAGTATTTT	CSARDRVGTRVTQYF
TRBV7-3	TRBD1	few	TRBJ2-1	TGTGCCAGCAGCTTAGGGACAGGGAGCAGTGAGCAGTTCTTC	CASSLGTGSSEQFF
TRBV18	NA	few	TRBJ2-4	TGTGCCAGCTCACCGGCGCGGGCCCCAAACATTCAGTACTTC	CASSPARAPNIQYF
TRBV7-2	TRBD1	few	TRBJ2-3	TGTGCCAGCAGCTTAAACAGGGGGGCAGATACGCAGTATTTT	CASSLNRGADTQYF
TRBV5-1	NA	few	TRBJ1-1	TGCGCCAGCAGCTTGGGATGGGGAGCTTTCTTT	CASSLGWGAFF
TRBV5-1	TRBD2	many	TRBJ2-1	TGCGCCAGCAGCTCTAGCGGGGGGGTTATTAATGAGCAGTTCTTC	CASSSSGGVINEQFF
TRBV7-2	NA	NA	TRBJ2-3	TGTGCCAGCAGCCCGAGCCGGGTTTTGGATACGCAGTATTTT	CASSPSRVLDTQYF
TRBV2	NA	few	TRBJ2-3	TGTGCCAGCAGACAAATTGATACGCAGTATTTT	CASRQIDTQYF
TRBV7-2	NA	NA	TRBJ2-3	TGTGCCAGCAGCGCCAATGGGGGCCCAGATACGCAGTATTTT	CASSANGGPDTQYF
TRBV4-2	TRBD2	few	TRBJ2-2	TGTGCCAGCAGCCAAGATTCCAGCGGGGGGGCCCGGACCGGGGAGCTGTTTTTT	CASSQDSSGGARTGELFF
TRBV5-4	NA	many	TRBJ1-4	TGTGCCAGCAGCTTGCCCGGATCAAAACTGTTTTTT	CASSLPGSKLFF
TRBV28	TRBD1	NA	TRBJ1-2	TGTGCCAGCAGCCACAGTGACAGGGGCGCTAACTATGGCTACACCTTC	CASSHSDRGANYGYTF
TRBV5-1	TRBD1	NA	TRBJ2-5	TGCGCCAGCGGCAGGGACAGAGGGGAGACCCAGTACTTC	CASGRDRGETQYF
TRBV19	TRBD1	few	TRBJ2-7	TGTGCCAGTAGTGTGCCAGGGGGCCACGAGCAGTACTTC	CASSVPGGHEQYF
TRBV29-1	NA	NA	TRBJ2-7	TGCAGCGCGATATACCACGGCACCTACGAGCAGTACTTC	CSAIYHGTYEQYF
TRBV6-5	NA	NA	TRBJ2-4	TGTGCCAGCAGTTACTCGGGACGGACGGGAGCCAAAAACATTCAGTACTTC	CASSYSGRTGAKNIQYF
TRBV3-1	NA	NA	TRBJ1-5	TGTGCCAGCAGCCAAGATCACAGGAGACAGCATTTT	CASSQDHRRQHF
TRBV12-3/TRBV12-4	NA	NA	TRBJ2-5	TGTGCCAGCACCGAGGCGGGGCAAGAGACCCAGTACTTC	CASTEAGQETQYF
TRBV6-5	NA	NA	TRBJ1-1	TGTGCCAGTAGGAACCTACCGAACACTGAAGCTTTCTTT	CASRNLPNTEAFF
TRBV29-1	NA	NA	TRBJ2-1	TGCAGCGTTGAAGGACAAGGGGGACCCCAGTTCTTC	CSVEGQGGPQFF
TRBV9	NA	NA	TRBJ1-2	TGTGCCAGCAGCGTAGCTAGTCCCGGTGGGGGCTACACCTTC	CASSVASPGGGYTF
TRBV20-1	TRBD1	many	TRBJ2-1	TGCAGTGCCCCCCTGTCGGACAGGGTGCGGGAGCAGTTCTTC	CSAPLSDRVREQFF
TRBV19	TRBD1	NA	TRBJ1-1	TGTGCCAGTAGAGGGGGGACAGGGGGGCCGAACACTGAAGCTTTCTTT	CASRGGTGGPNTEAFF
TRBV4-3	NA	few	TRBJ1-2	TGCGCCAGCAGCCAAGACAGGAACTCCTATGGCTACACCTTC	CASSQDRNSYGYTF
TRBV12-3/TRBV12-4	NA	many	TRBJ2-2	TGTGCCAGCAGGTCTAGGAGTTTGAACACCGGGGAGCTGTTTTTT	CASRSRSLNTGELFF
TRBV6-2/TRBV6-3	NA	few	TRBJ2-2	TGTGCCAGCAGTTGGGCTCGGGGGCGCCACACCGGGGAGCTGTTTTTT	CASSWARGRHTGELFF
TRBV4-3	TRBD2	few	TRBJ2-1	TGCGCCAGCAGCCAGCAACCGGGACTAGCGATCTACAATGAGCAGTTCTTC	CASSQQPGLAIYNEQFF
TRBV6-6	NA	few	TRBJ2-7	TGTGCCAGCAGTTACCTAAGGCGGGGCAGCTCCTACGAGCAGTACTTC	CASSYLRRGSSYEQYF
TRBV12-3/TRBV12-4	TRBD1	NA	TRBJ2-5	TGTGCCAGCAGTTTCCCGGACAGGGGAGAGACCCAGTACTTC	CASSFPDRGETQYF
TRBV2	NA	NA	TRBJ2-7	TGTGCCAGCAGGGCCTACTACGAGCAGTACTTC	CASRAYYEQYF
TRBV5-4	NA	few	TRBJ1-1	TGTGCCAGCAGCTCACAGGGAAAGGACACTGAAGCTTTCTTT	CASSSQGKDTEAFF
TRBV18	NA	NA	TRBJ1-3	TGTGCCAGCTCCCGTTCCGGGACATCTGGCGCTGGAAACACCATATATTTT	CASSRSGTSGAGNTIYF
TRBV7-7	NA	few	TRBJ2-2	TGTGCTAGCAGCTTAGTCGGCGGGGCTGACACCGGGGAGCTGTTTTTT	CASSLVGGADTGELFF
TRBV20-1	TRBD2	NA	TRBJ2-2	TGCAGTGCTACTCGAGCGGGGTCAACCGGGGAGCTGTTTTTT	CSATRAGSTGELFF
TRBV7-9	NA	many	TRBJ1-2	TGTGCCAGCAGCCCTACCGCGGATGGCTACACCTTC	CASSPTADGYTF
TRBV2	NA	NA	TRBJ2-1	TGTGCCAGCAGCGACGGACTGGGGGGTTACAATGAGCAGTTCTTC	CASSDGLGGYNEQFF
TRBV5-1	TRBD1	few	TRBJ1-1	TGCGCCAGCAGCGTGAGGGACAGGGGGAACACTGAAGCTTTCTTT	CASSVRDRGNTEAFF
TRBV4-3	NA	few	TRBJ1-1	TGCGCCAGCAGCCAATTGGGTTTTGGGACTGAAGCTTTCTTT	CASSQLGFGTEAFF